What follows describes a single TCR beta chain. Antigen: not known. The sample is drawn from a study of tumor-infiltrating lymphocytes in primary liver carcinoma. At the level of the study: Staged T1-T3 N0M0, the tumors had sizes that ranged from about 4 to 10 cm across. Findings and caveats of the study: Tumors reached a significantly greater top-250-clone fraction than blood did (p = 0.039). Tumor-blood pairs (like tumor-adjacent pairs) overlapped less than tumor region pairs did. Merely about 8-25% of top clones occurred in all five tumor regions.

Between the trimmed V and J ends, which lost 6 bases and 7 bases, there was a span of 15 bases. CDR3 size: 13 residues. The tissue used was unsorted bulk material of roughly 17-33 mg. RNA and DNA were co-extracted from it with the AllPrep DNA/RNA mini kit. Starting from about 0.5 ug of total RNA, TCR beta cDNA was produced with a primer in the constant region. For TCR beta, libraries were produced by three nested multiplex PCR rounds using slightly modified ARM-PCR. Researchers ran the first two PCR rounds for roughly 11 cycles each with TRBV1-TRBV30 forward primers and a C-beta reverse primer. TCRdb called the multiplex PCR reads again in MiXCR, with one record for every CDR3 protein. The table shows more than 30,000 distinct CDR3 sequences, with about 79% occurring only once.

What was sequenced was liver tumor tissue from sampling region 5. Subset reported: tumor region T5, tumor centre. The rearrangement links TRBV12-3 or TRBV12-4 to TRBJ2-5; TRBD2 might be the D (6 bases). The receptor was derived from a man aged 40-50 years with primary liver carcinoma and hepatitis B virus infection. As DNA, the CDR3 is TGTGCCAGCAGCCGACTAGTGGGAGTGACCCAGTACTTC. Amino acid sequence: CASSRLVGVTQYF.